This T cell receptor (beta chain) was profiled in a study of OX40 agonist ivuxolimab in advanced cancers. General observations from the study: Some nonresponders also had low normalized T-cell clonal expansion.

This clone was observed a few times. Its antigen remains unknown. TCRdb's table, derived via immunoSEQ multiplex PCR, lists solely in-frame clones and lacks some. In the table there are 64,000 or so clones, 83% of which are singletons. Sample: CD4+ or CD8+ T cells sorted from blood, taken in a trial of the OX40 agonist ivuxolimab. The clonotype was recovered from an adult with an advanced solid tumor such as melanoma, head and neck, liver or kidney cancer.

CDR3 DNA sequence: TGCGCCAGCAGCCAAAGGACAGGGTCGAGGACTGAAGCTTTCTTT. Translating gives CASSQRTGSRTEAFF. This chain links TRBV4-1 with TRBJ1-1; TRBD1 matches at 8 bases. In germline, CDR1 is MGHRA, CDR2 YSYEKL. V lost 2 bases and J lost 5; bases outside the gene matches: 7. The CDR3 totals 15 residues.